One sample yielded the 5 T cell receptor beta chains listed below, sequenced in a study of cytomegalovirus exposure and HLA in healthy donors. Primers included in the PCR were 60 Vbeta and 13 Jbeta primers. Assay used: immunoSEQ multiplex PCR; TCRdb lists only in-frame clones, some missing. The sample lists some 100,000 clones, 77% occurring once. Sample: PBMCs. All receptors derive from a middle-aged man in good health and CMV-seropositive.

The chain joins TRBV2 to TRBJ1-6; D gene ambiguous. V lost 4 bases and J lost 0, with 13 bases in between. This CDR3 has 17 residues. Germline V gives CDR1 SNHLY, CDR2 FYNNEI. The chain's CDR3 is CASSGEEPHSYNSPLHF. The CDR3 DNA follows: TGTGCCAGCAGTGGAGAGGAACCCCACTCCTATAATTCACCCCTCCACTTT.

This clone was picked up one time. The gene calls are TRBV5-1 and TRBJ2-7; 11 bases fit TRBD1. CDR3 length: 15 amino acids. The V gene end was trimmed by 4 bases and the J gene end by 4 bases; junction bases not matched to a gene: 7. In germline, CDR1 is SGHRS, CDR2 YFSETQ. In DNA form, the CDR3 reads TGCGCCAGCAGCGGATGGACAGGGGGCGGGTACGAGCAGTACTTC. Its protein is CASSGWTGGGYEQYF.

The J gene is TRBJ2-7, the V gene TRBV2; D is unclear. Per the germline V gene, CDR1 is SNHLY and CDR2 is FYNNEI. This CDR3 has 12 amino acids. V was trimmed by 3 bases and J by 4 bases, leaving 7 bases between them. The CDR3 loop reads CASSDGWYEQYF. DNA of the CDR3: TGTGCCAGCAGTGACGGGTGGTACGAGCAGTACTTC.

V gene TRBV28 combines with J gene TRBJ2-5; D possibly corresponds to TRBD2 (5 bases). The J call could be wrong; TRBJ2-7 is a better fit for the DNA end. CDR3 length: 15 residues. Germline V gene data show CDR1 as MDHEN and CDR2 as SYDVKM. In DNA form, the CDR3 reads TGTGCCAGCAGTTTAACCGCTGCGGGCTCCTACGAGCAGTACTTC. Its translation is CASSLTAAGSYEQYF.

CDR3 nucleotides: TGCAGCGTTGGGACACGAAGGGACACTGAAGCTTTCTTT. This encodes CSVGTRRDTEAFF. J is TRBJ1-1 and V is TRBV29-1, with a possible D match to TRBD1 (5 bases). The germline gives CDR1 SQVTM, CDR2 ANQGSEA. With 4 bases removed from V and 3 bases from J, the gap between germline ends came to 12 bases. The CDR3 consists of 13 residues.